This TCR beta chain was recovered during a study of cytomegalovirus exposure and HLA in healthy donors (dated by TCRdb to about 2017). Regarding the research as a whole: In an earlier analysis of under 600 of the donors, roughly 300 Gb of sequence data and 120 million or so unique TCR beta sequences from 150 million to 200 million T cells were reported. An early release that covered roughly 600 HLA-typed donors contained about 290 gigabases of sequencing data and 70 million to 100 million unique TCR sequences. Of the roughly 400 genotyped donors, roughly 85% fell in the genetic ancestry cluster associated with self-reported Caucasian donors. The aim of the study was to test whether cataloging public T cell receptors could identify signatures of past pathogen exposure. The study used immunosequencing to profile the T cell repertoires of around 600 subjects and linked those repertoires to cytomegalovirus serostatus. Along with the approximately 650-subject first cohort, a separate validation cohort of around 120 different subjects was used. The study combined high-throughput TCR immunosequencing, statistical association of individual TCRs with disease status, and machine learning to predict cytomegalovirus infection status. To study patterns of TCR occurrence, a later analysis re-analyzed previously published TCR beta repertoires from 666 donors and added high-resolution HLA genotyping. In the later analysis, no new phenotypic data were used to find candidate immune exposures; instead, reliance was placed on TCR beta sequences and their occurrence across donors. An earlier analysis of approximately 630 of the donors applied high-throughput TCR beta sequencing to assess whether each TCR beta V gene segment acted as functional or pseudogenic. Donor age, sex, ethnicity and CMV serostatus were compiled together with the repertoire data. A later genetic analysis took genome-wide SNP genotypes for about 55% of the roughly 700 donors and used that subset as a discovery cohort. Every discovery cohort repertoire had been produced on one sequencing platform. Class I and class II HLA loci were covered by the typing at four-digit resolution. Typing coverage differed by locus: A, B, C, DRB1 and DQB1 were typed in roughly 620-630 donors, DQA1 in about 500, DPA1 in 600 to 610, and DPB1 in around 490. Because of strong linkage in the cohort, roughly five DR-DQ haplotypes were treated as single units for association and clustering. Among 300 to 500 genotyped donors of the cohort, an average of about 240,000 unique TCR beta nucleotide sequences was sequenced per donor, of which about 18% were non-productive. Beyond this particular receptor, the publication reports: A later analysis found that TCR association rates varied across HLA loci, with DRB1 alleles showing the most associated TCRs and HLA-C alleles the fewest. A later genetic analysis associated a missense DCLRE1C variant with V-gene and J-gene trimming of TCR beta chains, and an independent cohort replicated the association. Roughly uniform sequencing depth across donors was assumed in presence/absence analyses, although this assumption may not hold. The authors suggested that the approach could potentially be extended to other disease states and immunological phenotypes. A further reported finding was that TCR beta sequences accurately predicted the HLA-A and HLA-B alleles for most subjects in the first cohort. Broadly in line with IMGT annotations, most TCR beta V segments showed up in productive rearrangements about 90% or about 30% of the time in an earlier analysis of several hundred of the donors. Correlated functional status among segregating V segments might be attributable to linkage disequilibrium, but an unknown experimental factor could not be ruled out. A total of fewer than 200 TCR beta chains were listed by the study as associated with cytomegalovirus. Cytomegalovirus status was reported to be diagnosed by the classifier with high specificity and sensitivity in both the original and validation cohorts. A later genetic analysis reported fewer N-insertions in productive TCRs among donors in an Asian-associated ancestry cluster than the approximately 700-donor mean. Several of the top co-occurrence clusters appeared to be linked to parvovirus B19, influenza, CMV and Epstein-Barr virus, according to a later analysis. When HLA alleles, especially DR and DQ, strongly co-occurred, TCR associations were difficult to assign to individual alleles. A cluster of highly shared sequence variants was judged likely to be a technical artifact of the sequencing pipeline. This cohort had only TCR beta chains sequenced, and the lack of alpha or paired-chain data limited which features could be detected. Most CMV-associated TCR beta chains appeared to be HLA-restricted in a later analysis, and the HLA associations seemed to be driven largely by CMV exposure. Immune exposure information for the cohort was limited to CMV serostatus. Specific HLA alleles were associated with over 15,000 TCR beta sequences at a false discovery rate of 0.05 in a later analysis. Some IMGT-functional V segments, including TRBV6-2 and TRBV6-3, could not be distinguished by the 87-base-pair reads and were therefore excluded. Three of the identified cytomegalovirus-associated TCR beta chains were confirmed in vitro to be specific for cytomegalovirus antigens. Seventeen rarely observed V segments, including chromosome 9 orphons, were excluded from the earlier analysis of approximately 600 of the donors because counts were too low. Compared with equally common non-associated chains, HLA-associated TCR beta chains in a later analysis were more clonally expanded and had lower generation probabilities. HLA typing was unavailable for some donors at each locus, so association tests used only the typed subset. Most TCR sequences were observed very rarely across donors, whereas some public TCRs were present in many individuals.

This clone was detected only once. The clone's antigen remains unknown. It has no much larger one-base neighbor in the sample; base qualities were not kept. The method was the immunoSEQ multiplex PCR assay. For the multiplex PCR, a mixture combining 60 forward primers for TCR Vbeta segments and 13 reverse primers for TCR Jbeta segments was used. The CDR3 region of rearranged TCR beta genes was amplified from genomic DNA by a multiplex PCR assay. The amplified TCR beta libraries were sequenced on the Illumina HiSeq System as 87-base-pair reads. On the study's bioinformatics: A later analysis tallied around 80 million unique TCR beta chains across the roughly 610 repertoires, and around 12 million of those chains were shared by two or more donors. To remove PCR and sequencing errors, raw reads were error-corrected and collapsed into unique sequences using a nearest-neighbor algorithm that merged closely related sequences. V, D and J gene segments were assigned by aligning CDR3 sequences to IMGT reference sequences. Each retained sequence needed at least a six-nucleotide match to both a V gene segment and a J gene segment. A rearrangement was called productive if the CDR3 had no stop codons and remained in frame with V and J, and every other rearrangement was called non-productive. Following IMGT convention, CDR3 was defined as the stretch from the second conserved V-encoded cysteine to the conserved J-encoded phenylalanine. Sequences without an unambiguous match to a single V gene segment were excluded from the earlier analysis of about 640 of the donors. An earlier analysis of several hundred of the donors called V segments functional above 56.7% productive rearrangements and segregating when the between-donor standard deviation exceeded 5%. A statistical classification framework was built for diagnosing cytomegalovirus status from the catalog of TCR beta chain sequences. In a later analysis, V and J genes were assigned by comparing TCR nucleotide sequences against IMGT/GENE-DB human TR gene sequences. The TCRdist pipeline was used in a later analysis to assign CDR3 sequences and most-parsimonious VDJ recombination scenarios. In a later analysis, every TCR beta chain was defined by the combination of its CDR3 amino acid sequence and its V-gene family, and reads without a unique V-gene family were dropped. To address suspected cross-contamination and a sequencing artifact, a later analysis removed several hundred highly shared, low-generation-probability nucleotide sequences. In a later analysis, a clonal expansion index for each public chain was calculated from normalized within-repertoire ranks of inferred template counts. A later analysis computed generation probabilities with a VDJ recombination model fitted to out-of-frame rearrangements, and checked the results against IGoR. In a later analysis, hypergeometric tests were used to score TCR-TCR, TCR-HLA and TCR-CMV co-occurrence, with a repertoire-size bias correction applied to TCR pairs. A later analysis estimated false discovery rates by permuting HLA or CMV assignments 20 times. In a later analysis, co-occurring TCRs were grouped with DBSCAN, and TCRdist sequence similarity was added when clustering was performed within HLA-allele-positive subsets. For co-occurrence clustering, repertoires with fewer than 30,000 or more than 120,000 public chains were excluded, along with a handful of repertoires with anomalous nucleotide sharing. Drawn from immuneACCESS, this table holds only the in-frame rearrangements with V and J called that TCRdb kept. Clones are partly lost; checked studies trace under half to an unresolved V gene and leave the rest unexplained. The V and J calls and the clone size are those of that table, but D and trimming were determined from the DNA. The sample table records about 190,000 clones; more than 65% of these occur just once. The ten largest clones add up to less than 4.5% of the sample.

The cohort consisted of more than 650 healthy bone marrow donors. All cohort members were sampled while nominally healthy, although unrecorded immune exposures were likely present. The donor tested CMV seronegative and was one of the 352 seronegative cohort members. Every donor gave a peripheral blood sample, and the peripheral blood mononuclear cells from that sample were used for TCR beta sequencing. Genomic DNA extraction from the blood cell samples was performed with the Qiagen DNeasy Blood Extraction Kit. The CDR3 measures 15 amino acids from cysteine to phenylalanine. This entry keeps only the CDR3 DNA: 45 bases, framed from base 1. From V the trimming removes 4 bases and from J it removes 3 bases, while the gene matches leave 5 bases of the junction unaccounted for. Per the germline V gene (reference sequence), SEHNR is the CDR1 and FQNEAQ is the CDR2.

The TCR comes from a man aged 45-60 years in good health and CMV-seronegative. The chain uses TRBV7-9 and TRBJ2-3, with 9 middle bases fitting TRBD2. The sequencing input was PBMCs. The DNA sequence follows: TGTGCCAGCAGCTCCGCGGGGGGGCTTACAGATACGCAGTATTTT. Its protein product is CASSSAGGLTDTQYF.